What follows are 17 T cell receptor beta chains derived from one specimen sequenced in a study of T cell responses to AZD1222 COVID-19 vaccine. Generated by immunoSEQ multiplex PCR, the TCRdb table keeps only in-frame clones and is missing some. The table records some 120,000 clones, roughly 90% of them present only once. The sample here was peripheral blood, taken on day 0 of AZD1222 vaccination. All receptors derive from an adult in good health.

J is TRBJ1-6 and V is TRBV19, with D perhaps matching TRBD1 (5 bases). The CDR3 contains 17 residues. With 1 base removed from V and 3 bases from J, the gap between germline ends came to 13 bases. The germline V gene has CDR1 LNHDA and CDR2 SQIVND (reference sequence). The CDR3 sequence is CASSIGKGRNYNSPLHF. CDR3 nucleotide sequence: TGTGCCAGTAGTATAGGAAAGGGACGGAACTATAATTCACCCCTCCACTTT.

The V gene is TRBV18, the J gene TRBJ2-7; no definite D call. The V end lost 4 bases, the J end lost 2 bases, and 6 bases lay between the germline ends. Germline V gene data show CDR1 as KGHSH and CDR2 as LQKENI. This CDR3 contains 12 residues. CDR3 amino acids: CASSREAYEQYF. Written as DNA, the CDR3 is TGTGCCAGCTCACGAGAGGCCTACGAGCAGTACTTC. Filled out from reference TRBV18 and TRBJ2-7, the complete variable domain reads NAGVMQNPRHLVRRRGQEARLRCSPMKGHSHVYWYRQLPEEGLKFMVYLQKENIIDESGMPKERFSAEFPKEGPSILRIQQVVRGDSAAYFCASSREAYEQYFGPGTRLTVT.

V usage is TRBV3-1 (or the pseudogene TRBV3-2) and J usage is TRBJ2-2, with 8 nucleotides matching TRBD2. CDR1 and CDR2 from the germline V gene are LGHDT and YNNKEL (reference sequence). The CDR3 length is 18 residues. Trimming cost V 3 bases and J 4 bases; bases outside gene matches: 13. In DNA, the CDR3 is TGTGCCAGCAGCCACCCCACGTCGGGAGGGCCGAGCACCGGGGAGCTGTTTTTT. Translated: CASSHPTSGGPSTGELFF.

V usage is TRBV9 and J usage is TRBJ2-1, with D possibly being TRBD2 (6 bases). The V gene lost 0 bases and the J gene lost 7 bases, with 14 bases spanning the gap. The CDR3 has 15 amino acids. The germline V gene encodes CDR1 SGDLS and CDR2 YYNGEE. As DNA, the CDR3 is TGTGCCAGCAGCGTAGTGGCTAGCGCTAGGAATGAGCAGTTCTTC. It encodes CASSVVASARNEQFF.

This chain links TRBV13 with TRBJ2-3; 7 bases map to TRBD2. Germline V gives CDR1 PRHDT, CDR2 FYEKMQ (reference sequence). The CDR3 is made up of 13 amino acids. Trimming at V came to 8 bases and at J to 0 bases, leaving 2 bases not matched to a gene. The CDR3 nucleotides are TGTGCCAGCGGGCGGGGGAGCACAGATACGCAGTATTTT. Translated: CASGRGSTDTQYF.

The rearrangement links TRBV7-9 to TRBJ1-2; D call uncertain. This CDR3 comprises 15 residues. Looked up from germline, CDR1 is SEHNR and CDR2 is FQNEAQ (reference sequence). V lost 6 bases to trimming and J lost 4 bases, with 18 bases between them. CDR3 DNA sequence: TGTGCCAGCAGTATAAACACGGCCACGGGCTATGGCTACACCTTC. Its translation: CASSINTATGYGYTF.

This chain connects TRBV19 to TRBJ2-7, with D perhaps being TRBD1 or TRBD2 (6 bases each). CDR3 size: 15 residues. From germline, CDR1 is LNHDA and CDR2 SQIVND (reference sequence). Between the trimmed V and J ends, which lost 3 bases and 7 bases, there was a span of 19 bases. CDR3 sequence (DNA): TGTGCCAGTAGTATCTCTTGGGGGGCGATGCGGGAGCAGTACTTC. Its translation: CASSISWGAMREQYF.

This clone is labeled as medium-sized. The chain joins TRBV29-1 to TRBJ1-1, with D unresolved. Germline CDR1 is SQVTM and CDR2 is ANQGSEA. V lost 5 bases and J 4 bases, leaving 11 bases between the germline ends. The CDR3 runs to 12 residues. The CDR3 sequence is CSVSGEGTEAFF. CDR3 coding DNA: TGCAGCGTTTCCGGGGAGGGCACTGAAGCTTTCTTT.

The chain carries TRBV24-1 and TRBJ2-3; D possibly corresponds to TRBD2 (5 bases). Looked up from germline, CDR1 is KGHDR and CDR2 is SFDVKD. This CDR3 region has 16 residues. With 0 bases removed from V and 3 bases from J, the gap between germline ends came to 12 bases. CDR3 in DNA: TGTGCCACCAGTGATTTGCTGGGAGCCACTACAGATACGCAGTATTTT. This encodes CATSDLLGATTDTQYF.

The rearrangement joins TRBV6-6 to TRBJ1-5; no firm D call. Germline V gene sequence: CDR1 MNHNY, CDR2 SVGAGI (reference sequence). Trimming shortened V by 2 bases and J by 0 bases, and 8 bases separated the two germline ends. This CDR3 has 15 residues. In DNA, the CDR3 is TGTGCCAGCAGTTACCCCGGGTATAGCAATCAGCCCCAGCATTTT. Translation gives CASSYPGYSNQPQHF.

The chain has TRBV4-1 and TRBJ2-3; D is ambiguous. Trimming removed 1 base from V and 2 bases from J, with 10 bases in between. The CDR3 is made up of 15 amino acids. Germline CDR1 and CDR2: MGHRA and YSYEKL. The CDR3 spells CASSQGWRSTDTQYF. Here the CDR3 DNA reads TGCGCCAGCAGCCAAGGGTGGCGGTCCACAGATACGCAGTATTTT.

V usage is TRBV3-1 (or the pseudogene TRBV3-2) and J usage is TRBJ2-3; the match to TRBD2 covers 12 bases. In germline, CDR1 is LGHDT, CDR2 YNNKEL (reference sequence). The J segment lost 2 bases and the V segment lost 6 bases, leaving 3 bases of the junction unmatched. CDR3 length: 15 amino acids. CDR3 region: CASSWTSGVTDTQYF. In DNA form, the CDR3 reads TGTGCCAGCAGTTGGACTAGCGGGGTCACAGATACGCAGTATTTT.

This clone was seen just once. The V call is TRBV19, the J call TRBJ1-4; 7 bases align to TRBD1. Germline V gene lookup returns CDR1 LNHDA and CDR2 SQIVND (reference sequence). CDR3 length: 15 residues. The ends lost 6 bases at V and 6 bases at J; junction bases unmatched: 10. The CDR3 sequence is CASRSPGQNDEKLFF. The CDR3 DNA follows: TGTGCCAGTAGATCTCCGGGACAGAACGATGAAAAACTGTTTTTT.

The CDR3 nucleotides are TGTGCCAGCAGTTTGACCGCCGGGGGGGCTGGCCCGTACGAGCAGTACTTC. Encoded protein: CASSLTAGGAGPYEQYF. This chain uses TRBV5-5 with TRBJ2-7; 8 bases align to TRBD2. The germline gives CDR1 SGHKS, CDR2 YYEKEE (reference sequence). The CDR3 extends over 17 amino acids. V gave up 5 bases and J gave up 4 bases; unmatched junction bases: 17.

The V gene is TRBV19, the J gene TRBJ2-1; the match to TRBD1 covers 7 bases. This CDR3 region has 14 residues. Trimming at V came to 6 bases and at J to 2 bases, leaving 4 bases not matched to a gene. The germline V gene encodes CDR1 LNHDA and CDR2 SQIVND (reference sequence). CDR3 loop: CASSHRGAYNEQFF. CDR3 bases: TGTGCCAGTAGCCACAGGGGAGCCTACAATGAGCAGTTCTTC.

The rearrangement links TRBV7-2 to TRBJ2-7; TRBD1 is a possible D gene (6 bases). The V and J ends lost 1 base and 6 bases respectively, with 19 bases between them. Germline CDR1 reads SGHTA; CDR2 reads FQGNSA. CDR3 size: 16 residues. The CDR3 sequence is CASSLEWGQGIPEQYF. In DNA form, the CDR3 reads TGTGCCAGCAGCTTAGAGTGGGGGCAGGGGATTCCCGAGCAGTACTTC.

The CDR3 region has the DNA TGTGCCAGCAGCTTAGGACAGGGGGTGGCGCGGGAGCAGTTCTTC. This sequence encodes CASSLGQGVAREQFF. The rearrangement uses TRBV11-1 and TRBJ2-1; TRBD1 aligns across 9 bases. Per the germline V gene, CDR1 is SGHAT and CDR2 is FQDESV (reference sequence). V shed 1 base, J shed 10 bases, and the junction held 8 bases outside the gene matches. There are 15 residues in the CDR3.